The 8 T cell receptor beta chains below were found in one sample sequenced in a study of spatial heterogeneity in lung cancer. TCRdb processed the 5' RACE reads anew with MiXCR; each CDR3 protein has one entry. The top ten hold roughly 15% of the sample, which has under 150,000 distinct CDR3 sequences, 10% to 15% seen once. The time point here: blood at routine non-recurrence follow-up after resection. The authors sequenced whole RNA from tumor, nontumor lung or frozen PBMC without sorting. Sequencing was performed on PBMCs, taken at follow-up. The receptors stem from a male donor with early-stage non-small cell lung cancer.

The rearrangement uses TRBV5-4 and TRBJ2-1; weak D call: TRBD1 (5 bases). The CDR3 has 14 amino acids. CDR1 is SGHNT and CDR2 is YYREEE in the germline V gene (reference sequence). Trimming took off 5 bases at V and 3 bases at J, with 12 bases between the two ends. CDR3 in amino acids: CASSTDTGYNEQFF. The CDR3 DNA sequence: TGTGCCAGCAGTACGGACACGGGCTACAATGAGCAGTTCTTC. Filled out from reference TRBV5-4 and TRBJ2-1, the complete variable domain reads ETGVTQSPTHLIKTRGQQVTLRCSSQSGHNTVSWYQQALGQGPQFIFQYYREEENGRGNFPPRFSGLQFPNYSSELNVNALELDDSALYLCASSTDTGYNEQFFGPGTRLTVL.

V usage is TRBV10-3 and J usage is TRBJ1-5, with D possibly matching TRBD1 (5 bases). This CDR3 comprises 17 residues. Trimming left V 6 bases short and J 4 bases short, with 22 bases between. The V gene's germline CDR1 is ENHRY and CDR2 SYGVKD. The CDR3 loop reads CAIRDTGVGEGNQPQHF. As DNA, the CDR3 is TGTGCCATCAGGGACACAGGAGTCGGGGAGGGAAATCAGCCCCAGCATTTT.

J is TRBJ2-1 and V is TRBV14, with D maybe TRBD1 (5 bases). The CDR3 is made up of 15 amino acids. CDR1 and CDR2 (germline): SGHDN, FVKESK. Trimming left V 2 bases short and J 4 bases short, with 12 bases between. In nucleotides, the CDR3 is TGTGCCAGCAGCCAACATGTAGGGGTTTACAATGAGCAGTTCTTC. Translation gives CASSQHVGVYNEQFF.

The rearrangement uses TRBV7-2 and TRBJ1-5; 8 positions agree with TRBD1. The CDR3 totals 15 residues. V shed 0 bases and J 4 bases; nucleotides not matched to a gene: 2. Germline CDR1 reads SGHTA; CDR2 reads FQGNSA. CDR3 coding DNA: TGTGCCAGCAGCTTAGCTACAGGGGGTAATCAGCCCCAGCATTTT. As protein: CASSLATGGNQPQHF.

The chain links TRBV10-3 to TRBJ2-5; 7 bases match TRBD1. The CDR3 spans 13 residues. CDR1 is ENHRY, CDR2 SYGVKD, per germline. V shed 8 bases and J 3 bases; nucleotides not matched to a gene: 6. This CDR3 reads CAIQNRGEETQYF. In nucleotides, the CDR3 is TGTGCCATCCAGAACAGGGGTGAAGAGACCCAGTACTTC.

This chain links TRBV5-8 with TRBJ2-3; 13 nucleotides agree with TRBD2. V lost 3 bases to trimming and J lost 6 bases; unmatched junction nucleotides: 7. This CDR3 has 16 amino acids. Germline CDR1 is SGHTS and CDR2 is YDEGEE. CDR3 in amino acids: CASSWGLAGPMDTQYF. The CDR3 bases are TGTGCCAGCAGCTGGGGACTAGCGGGGCCTATGGATACGCAGTATTTT.

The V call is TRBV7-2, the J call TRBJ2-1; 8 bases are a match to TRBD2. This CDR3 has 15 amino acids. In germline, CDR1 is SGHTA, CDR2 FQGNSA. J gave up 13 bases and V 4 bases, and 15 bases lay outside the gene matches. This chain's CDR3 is CASSSPPGGPPRQFF. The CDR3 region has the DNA TGTGCCAGCAGCTCCCCCCCGGGGGGGCCCCCCCGCCAGTTCTTC.

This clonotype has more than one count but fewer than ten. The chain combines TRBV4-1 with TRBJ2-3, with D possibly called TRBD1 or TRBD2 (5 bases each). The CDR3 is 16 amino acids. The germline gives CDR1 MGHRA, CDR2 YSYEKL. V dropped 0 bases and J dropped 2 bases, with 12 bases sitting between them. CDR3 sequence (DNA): TGCGCCAGCAGCCAAGAAATGACGGGGCCCACAGATACGCAGTATTTT. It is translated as CASSQEMTGPTDTQYF.